This T cell receptor (beta chain) was sequenced during a study of blood T cell repertoires in COVID-19. This CDR3 is 16 amino acids long. Trimming removed 3 bases from V and 3 bases from J; junction bases left unmatched: 8. Germline CDR1 LNHDA, CDR2 SQIVND (reference sequence). Assay used: immunoSEQ multiplex PCR; TCRdb lists only in-frame clones, some missing. The data show some 150,000 clones, 80% to 90% seen once. The gene calls are TRBV19 and TRBJ2-7; 10 positions match TRBD1. Material: peripheral blood. The TCR was taken from a woman aged 60-70 years with COVID-19, enrolled during active disease. Here the CDR3 DNA reads TGTGCCAGTAGTATGGGACCGGGACAGGGGAACTACGAGCAGTACTTC. Encoded protein: CASSMGPGQGNYEQYF. Full variable domain (missing parts from reference TRBV19 and TRBJ2-7): DGGITQSPKYLFRKEGQNVTLSCEQNLNHDAMYWYRQDPGQGLRLIYYSQIVNDFQKGDIAEGYSVSREKKESFPLTVTSAQKNPTAFYLCASSMGPGQGNYEQYFGPGTRLTVT.